What follows are 32 T cell receptor beta chains derived from one specimen sequenced in a study of Ad26.COV2.S vaccination and SARS-CoV-2 variants. Treatment of the sample: 15 to 20 received Ad26.COV2.S at low or high dose, single or two shots; 5 received placebo; per-sample allocation not given. Each sample was drawn 63 days after the first injection (of vaccine or placebo). TCRdb's table, derived via immunoSEQ multiplex PCR, lists solely in-frame clones and lacks some. The sample includes over 400,000 clones, over 80% seen only once; the top ten take about 1.7%. Sequencing used peripheral blood, obtained in a trial of Ad26.COV2.S vaccine versus placebo. All receptors come from a person between 18 and 59 years old who received the Ad26.COV2.S COVID-19 vaccine or a placebo.

The chain is built from TRBV7-9 and TRBJ2-7, with D unresolved. V was cut by 1 base and J by 6 bases, with 10 bases left in between. Germline CDR1 SEHNR, CDR2 FQNEAQ (reference sequence). The CDR3 has 13 residues. The CDR3 loop is CASSLVGRGEQYF. DNA of the CDR3: TGTGCCAGCAGCTTAGTTGGGCGCGGCGAGCAGTACTTC.

V and J are TRBV28 and TRBJ1-2; 8 nucleotides line up with TRBD1. V lost 6 bases, J lost 0 bases, and 9 bases stayed unmatched. Per the germline V gene, CDR1 is MDHEN and CDR2 is SYDVKM. The CDR3 extends over 16 amino acids. The CDR3 bases are TGTGCCAGCAGGCTAACAGGGGGGGATACTAACTATGGCTACACCTTC. Residues: CASRLTGGDTNYGYTF.

The gene calls are TRBV28 and TRBJ2-7; D is undetermined. V was pared by 5 bases and J by 6 bases, with 14 bases between. The CDR3 is made up of 13 amino acids. Germline CDR1 reads MDHEN; CDR2 reads SYDVKM. CDR3 sequence: CASSPRTRLEQYF. CDR3 nucleotide sequence: TGTGCCAGCAGTCCCCGGACGAGGCTCGAGCAGTACTTC. The full variable domain, completed using reference TRBV28 and TRBJ2-7, is DVKVTQSSRYLVKRTGEKVFLECVQDMDHENMFWYRQDPGLGLRLIYFSYDVKMKEKGDIPEGYSVSREKKERFSLILESASTNQTSMYLCASSPRTRLEQYFGPGTRLTVT.

This chain uses TRBV9 with TRBJ2-1, with TRBD2 matching 13 bases. Trimming took 4 bases from V and 0 from J; bases not matched to a gene: 4. Germline lookup yields CDR1 SGDLS and CDR2 YYNGEE. This CDR3 comprises 17 residues. CDR3 loop: CASSLGLAGSSYNEQFF. In nucleotides, the CDR3 is TGTGCCAGCAGCCTGGGACTAGCGGGGAGCTCCTACAATGAGCAGTTCTTC.

The chain joins TRBV5-1 to TRBJ1-6, with 7 bases aligning to TRBD1. The germline CDR1 and CDR2 sequences are SGHRS and YFSETQ. Trimming at V came to 9 bases and at J to 8 bases, leaving 11 bases not matched to a gene. CDR3 length: 14 amino acids. The chain's CDR3 is CATKQGPWDSPLHF. The DNA of the CDR3 is TGCGCCACCAAACAGGGGCCATGGGATTCACCCCTCCACTTT.

The chain couples TRBV5-5 to TRBJ2-7; 7 nucleotides agree with TRBD2. V shed 6 bases, J shed 6 bases, and the junction held 9 bases outside the gene matches. The CDR3 runs 13 residues. Germline assignment: CDR1 SGHKS and CDR2 YYEKEE (reference sequence). DNA for the CDR3: TGTGCCAGCACCACGGACGGGGGGACCGAGCAGTACTTC. This gives the protein CASTTDGGTEQYF. Full variable domain (outside the CDR3, taken from reference TRBV5-5 and TRBJ2-7): DAGVTQSPTHLIKTRGQQVTLRCSPISGHKSVSWYQQVLGQGPQFIFQYYEKEERGRGNFPDRFSARQFPNYSSELNVNALLLGDSALYLCASTTDGGTEQYFGPGTRLTVT.

The genes are TRBV7-2 and TRBJ2-1, with D possibly matching TRBD1 (5 bases). The germline V gene encodes CDR1 SGHTA and CDR2 FQGNSA. Trimming cost V 4 bases and J 3 bases, with 16 bases left between them. The CDR3 spans 16 residues. CDR3 amino acids: CASSSRAQLFYNEQFF. The DNA for the CDR3 is TGTGCCAGCAGCTCCAGGGCCCAGTTGTTCTACAATGAGCAGTTCTTC.

This clone was counted once. The rearrangement uses TRBV3-1 (or the pseudogene TRBV3-2) and TRBJ1-3; no firm D call. V lost 0 bases and J 4 bases, leaving 10 bases between the germline ends. CDR1 and CDR2 (germline): LGHDT, YNNKEL (reference sequence). The CDR3 runs to 15 residues. CDR3 loop: CASSQDGGRGNTIYF. In nucleotides, the CDR3 is TGTGCCAGCAGCCAAGACGGAGGCAGGGGAAACACCATATATTTT.

This sequence joins TRBV3-1 (or the pseudogene TRBV3-2) and TRBJ2-2, with TRBD1 as a possible D gene (6 bases). The CDR3 has 14 residues. The germline V gene encodes CDR1 LGHDT and CDR2 YNNKEL (reference sequence). The ends were cut back, 4 bases at V and 4 bases at J, with 10 bases in the middle. CDR3 loop: CASSLDSLTGELFF. CDR3 coding DNA: TGTGCCAGCAGCCTGGACAGCCTCACCGGGGAGCTGTTTTTT.

The chain combines TRBV5-1 with TRBJ2-5; no definite D call. Looked up from germline, CDR1 is SGHRS and CDR2 is YFSETQ. Trimming left V 1 base short and J 4 bases short, with 17 bases between. This CDR3 contains 16 residues. The CDR3 loop is CASSLRYASSVETQYF. In DNA, the CDR3 is TGCGCCAGCAGCTTGAGGTACGCCTCCAGCGTAGAGACCCAGTACTTC.

The V gene is TRBV11-2, the J gene TRBJ1-6; D is uncertain. V was shortened by 7 bases and J by 6 bases, with 7 bases between the two germline ends. The CDR3 consists of 12 residues. Germline V gene sequence: CDR1 SGHAT, CDR2 FQNNGV. CDR3: CASTGSNSPLHF. The CDR3 DNA follows: TGTGCCAGCACCGGGAGTAATTCACCCCTCCACTTT. Variable domain in full (rest from reference TRBV11-2 and TRBJ1-6): EAGVAQSPRYKIIEKRQSVAFWCNPISGHATLYWYQQILGQGPKLLIQFQNNGVVDDSQLPKDRFSAERLKGVDSTLKIQPAKLEDSAVYLCASTGSNSPLHFGNGTRLTVT.

This clone was seen a handful of times. The chain recombines TRBV7-8 with TRBJ1-6; weak D call: TRBD1 (6 bases). Trimming took off 1 base at V and 9 bases at J, with 13 bases between the two ends. Germline CDR1 reads SGHVS; CDR2 reads FQNEAQ. CDR3 length equals 15 residues. Here the CDR3 reads CASSLERGARSPLHF. Here the CDR3 DNA reads TGTGCCAGCAGCTTAGAGCGGGGGGCACGTTCACCCCTCCACTTT.

The V gene is TRBV19, the J gene TRBJ2-5; TRBD1 agrees at 8 bases. The V gene's germline CDR1 is LNHDA and CDR2 SQIVND (reference sequence). Trimming at V came to 5 bases and at J to 0 bases, leaving 5 bases not matched to a gene. The CDR3 runs to 15 residues. In DNA, the CDR3 is TGTGCCAGTAGTTTGGGACAGGCCGACCAAGAGACCCAGTACTTC. Protein: CASSLGQADQETQYF.

The J gene is TRBJ2-7, the V gene TRBV28; possibly TRBD1 for D (5 bases). V dropped 1 base and J dropped 3 bases, with 10 bases sitting between them. Germline CDR1 and CDR2: MDHEN and SYDVKM. The CDR3 covers 14 residues. The CDR3 coding sequence is TGTGCCAGCAGTTTATATCAGGGTGGCTACGAGCAGTACTTC. This codes for CASSLYQGGYEQYF. Based on the CDR3 plus reference TRBV28 and TRBJ2-7, the full variable domain is DVKVTQSSRYLVKRTGEKVFLECVQDMDHENMFWYRQDPGLGLRLIYFSYDVKMKEKGDIPEGYSVSREKKERFSLILESASTNQTSMYLCASSLYQGGYEQYFGPGTRLTVT.

J is TRBJ2-2 and V is TRBV9; TRBD1 matches 9 bases. Looked up from germline, CDR1 is SGDLS and CDR2 is YYNGEE. The CDR3 is 17 residues long. J was trimmed by 0 bases and V by 0 bases; bases with no gene match: 3. CDR3 DNA sequence: TGTGCCAGCAGCGTAGGAGGACAGGGGCCGAACACCGGGGAGCTGTTTTTT. The encoded protein is CASSVGGQGPNTGELFF.

The genes are TRBV11-2 and TRBJ2-5; D unresolved. V dropped 0 bases and J dropped 5 bases, with 4 bases sitting between them. The CDR3 consists of 12 residues. Germline V gene sequence: CDR1 SGHAT, CDR2 FQNNGV. CDR3 DNA sequence: TGTGCCAGCAGCTTAGAGAGGGAGACCCAGTACTTC. This sequence encodes CASSLERETQYF.

In its sample, this clone was seen once. This chain joins TRBV25-1 and TRBJ2-1, with D possibly matching TRBD2 (5 bases). There are 16 residues in the CDR3. The ends were cut back, 7 bases at V and 3 bases at J, with 19 bases in the middle. CDR1 MGHDK and CDR2 SYGVNS come from the germline V gene. The CDR3 DNA is TGTGCCAGCACCCCATTCAGCGGTGAATTCTACAATGAGCAGTTCTTC. Its translation: CASTPFSGEFYNEQFF.

J is TRBJ2-1 and V is TRBV9; 10 bases agree with TRBD2. This CDR3 contains 16 residues. J lost 0 bases, V lost 2 bases, and 2 bases had no gene match. Germline loops: CDR1 SGDLS, CDR2 YYNGEE. CDR3 sequence reads: CASSVTSGNSYNEQFF. CDR3 DNA sequence: TGTGCCAGCAGCGTTACTAGCGGGAACTCCTACAATGAGCAGTTCTTC.

The rearrangement links TRBV7-2 to TRBJ2-2; the D gene could be TRBD1 or TRBD2 (6 bases each). There are 15 residues in the CDR3. Germline V CDR1 and CDR2: SGHTA, FQGNSA. The V gene lost 4 bases and the J gene lost 3 bases, with 12 bases spanning the gap. In nucleotides, the CDR3 is TGTGCCAGCAGCTATGGGGGGCGATACACCGGGGAGCTGTTTTTT. Translation gives CASSYGGRYTGELFF.

The chain couples TRBV19 to TRBJ2-2; possible D gene TRBD2, 7 bases. V was trimmed by 3 bases and J by 5 bases, leaving 13 bases between them. The CDR3 loop spans 15 amino acids. Germline V gene lookup returns CDR1 LNHDA and CDR2 SQIVND (reference sequence). The CDR3 DNA sequence: TGTGCCAGTAGTATGTCGGGGGGCCGGACCGGGGAGCTGTTTTTT. Translated, it gives CASSMSGGRTGELFF.

The chain combines TRBV28 with TRBJ2-3; D is perhaps TRBD2 (6 bases). Between the trimmed V and J ends, which lost 5 bases and 2 bases, there was a span of 17 bases. CDR1 and CDR2 from the germline V gene are MDHEN and SYDVKM. The CDR3 length is 16 residues. CDR3 coding DNA: TGTGCCAGCAGTAAAGAAAAGCGGGCCTTCACAGATACGCAGTATTTT. Protein sequence: CASSKEKRAFTDTQYF.

V usage is TRBV10-2 and J usage is TRBJ2-3; D is ambiguous. CDR1 is WSHSY and CDR2 is SAAADI in the germline V gene. V gave up 2 bases and J gave up 1 base, with 4 bases separating them. This CDR3 spans 13 amino acids. The CDR3 sequence: CASSEQRTDTQYF. The CDR3 DNA reads as TGCGCCAGCAGTGAGCAGCGCACAGATACGCAGTATTTT.

The chain is built from TRBV2 and TRBJ1-4; D not certain. The CDR3 has 13 amino acids. Germline-derived CDR1 and CDR2 are SNHLY and FYNNEI. The V gene lost 7 bases and the J gene lost 4 bases, with 10 bases spanning the gap. CDR3 in DNA: TGTGCCAGCACAGGACTAAGTAATGAAAAACTGTTTTTT. It translates to CASTGLSNEKLFF. The complete variable domain, with remaining parts taken from reference TRBV2 and TRBJ1-4, reads EPEVTQTPSHQVTQMGQEVILRCVPISNHLYFYWYRQILGQKVEFLVSFYNNEISEKSEIFDDQFSVERPDGSNFTLKIRSTKLEDSAMYFCASTGLSNEKLFFGSGTQLSVL.

The chain has TRBV7-2 and TRBJ1-4; 8 bases align to TRBD1. Germline-derived CDR1 and CDR2 are SGHTA and FQGNSA. The CDR3 sequence is 14 residues long. V dropped 5 bases and J dropped 3; count of bases not matched to a gene: 2. The CDR3 region is CASSPDRANEKLFF. In nucleotides, the CDR3 is TGTGCCAGCAGCCCGGACAGGGCTAATGAAAAACTGTTTTTT.

This chain's CDR3 is CASSYSGGDNEQFF. In DNA, the CDR3 is TGTGCCAGCAGCTACAGCGGGGGGGACAATGAGCAGTTCTTC. The chain carries TRBV3-1 (or the pseudogene TRBV3-2) and TRBJ2-1; 10 bases match TRBD2. Trimming took 5 bases from V and 5 from J; bases not matched to a gene: 3. This CDR3 region has 14 residues. Germline V gene data show CDR1 as LGHDT and CDR2 as YNNKEL (reference sequence).

The V gene is TRBV7-2, the J gene TRBJ1-2; 7 bases agree with TRBD1. The length of the CDR3 is 14 residues. The V and J ends lost 4 bases and 1 base, in that order; junction bases with no gene match: 3. CDR1 is SGHTA and CDR2 is FQGNSA in the germline V gene. The CDR3 sequence: CASSWDSGNYGYTF. As DNA, the CDR3 is TGTGCCAGCAGCTGGGACAGCGGTAACTATGGCTACACCTTC.

The chain is built from TRBV4-1 and TRBJ1-2, with D possibly TRBD1 on 5 matching bases. Germline lookup yields CDR1 MGHRA and CDR2 YSYEKL. Trimming pared 0 bases from V and 7 bases from J, leaving 15 bases between. The CDR3 runs 15 residues. The CDR3 sequence: CASSQEARGEGGYTF. CDR3 nucleotide sequence: TGCGCCAGCAGCCAAGAGGCGCGGGGGGAGGGTGGCTACACCTTC.

The V gene is TRBV12-3 or TRBV12-4, the J gene TRBJ1-5; D remains ambiguous. The V end was cut by 10 bases, the J end by 1 base, with 11 bases between. This CDR3 has 13 amino acids. CDR3 loop: CATSSLSNQPQHF. In DNA form, the CDR3 reads TGTGCCACCTCAAGCTTGAGCAATCAGCCCCAGCATTTT.

The chain has TRBV7-2 and TRBJ2-1; 9 bases fit TRBD2. Germline V CDR1 and CDR2: SGHTA, FQGNSA. After removal of 7 bases from V and 6 bases from J, the junction contained 7 bases not matched to a gene. The CDR3 totals 14 residues. CDR3 in amino acids: CASTLSGGSNEQFF. As DNA, the CDR3 is TGTGCCAGCACCCTTAGCGGGGGCTCCAATGAGCAGTTCTTC.

The chain uses TRBV4-1 and TRBJ2-3; 10 bases agree with TRBD1. Germline V gives CDR1 MGHRA, CDR2 YSYEKL. J was trimmed by 6 bases and V by 1 base; bases with no gene match: 7. This CDR3 comprises 16 residues. The CDR3 reads CASSQGRTGGLDTQYF. CDR3 in DNA: TGCGCCAGCAGCCAAGGGCGGACAGGGGGATTGGATACGCAGTATTTT.

The chain couples TRBV12-3 or TRBV12-4 to TRBJ1-2, with D possibly matching TRBD1 (5 bases). Trimming stripped 2 bases from V and 8 bases from J, with 12 bases between. This CDR3 contains 13 residues. The CDR3 loop is CASSLRGIRGYTF. The CDR3 region has the DNA TGTGCCAGCAGTTTAAGGGGTATACGAGGCTACACCTTC.

The J gene is TRBJ2-7, the V gene TRBV29-1; tentative D call: TRBD2 (6 bases). The CDR3 runs 12 residues. V gave up 5 bases and J gave up 5 bases, with 13 bases separating them. Looked up from germline, CDR1 is SQVTM and CDR2 is ANQGSEA. As DNA, the CDR3 is TGCAGCGTTATCTCAGGAGGGGACGAGCAGTACTTC. Encoded protein: CSVISGGDEQYF.